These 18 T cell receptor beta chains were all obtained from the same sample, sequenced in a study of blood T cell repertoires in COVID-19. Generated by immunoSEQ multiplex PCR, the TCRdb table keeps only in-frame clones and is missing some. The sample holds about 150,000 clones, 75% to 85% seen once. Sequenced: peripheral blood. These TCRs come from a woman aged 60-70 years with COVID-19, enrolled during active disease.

CDR3 nucleotide sequence: TGCGCCAGCAGCTTGGATGGGACAGGGGGCTACACCTTC. Its translation: CASSLDGTGGYTF. The chain combines TRBV5-1 with TRBJ1-2, with TRBD1 matching over 9 bases. The CDR3 totals 13 residues. Germline CDR1 reads SGHRS; CDR2 reads YFSETQ. Trimming cost V 0 bases and J 8 bases; bases outside gene matches: 2.

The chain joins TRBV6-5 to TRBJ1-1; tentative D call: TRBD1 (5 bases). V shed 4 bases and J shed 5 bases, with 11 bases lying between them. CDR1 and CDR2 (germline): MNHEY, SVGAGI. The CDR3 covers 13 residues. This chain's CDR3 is CASSFQGKTEAFF. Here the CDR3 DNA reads TGTGCCAGCAGTTTCCAGGGAAAGACTGAAGCTTTCTTT.

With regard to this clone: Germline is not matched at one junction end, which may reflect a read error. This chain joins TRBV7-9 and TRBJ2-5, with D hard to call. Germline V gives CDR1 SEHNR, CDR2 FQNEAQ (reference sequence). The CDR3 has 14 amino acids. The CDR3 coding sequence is TGTGCCAGCACCTTAGGAGAGTACCAAGAGACCCAGTACTTC. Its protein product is CASTLGEYQETQYF.

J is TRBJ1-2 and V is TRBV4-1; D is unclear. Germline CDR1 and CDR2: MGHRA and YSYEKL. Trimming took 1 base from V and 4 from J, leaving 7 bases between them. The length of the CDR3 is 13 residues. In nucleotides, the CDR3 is TGCGCCAGCAGCCAAGGTTCAGTCTATGGCTACACCTTC. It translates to CASSQGSVYGYTF.

The CDR3 region is CASSPGTPQSNQPQHF. The CDR3, as DNA: TGTGCCAGCAGTCCCGGGACACCACAATCAAATCAGCCCCAGCATTTT. This rearrangement joins TRBV27 to TRBJ1-5; tentative D call: TRBD1 (6 bases). The V gene's germline CDR1 is MNHEY and CDR2 SMNVEV (reference sequence). This CDR3 has 16 amino acids. The V and J ends lost 5 bases and 4 bases respectively, with 18 bases between them.

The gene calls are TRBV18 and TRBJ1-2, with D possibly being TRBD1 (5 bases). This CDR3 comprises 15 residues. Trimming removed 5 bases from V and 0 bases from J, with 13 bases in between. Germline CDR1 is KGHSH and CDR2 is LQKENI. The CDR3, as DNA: TGTGCCAGCTCAAGACAGAGTTCTACTAACTATGGCTACACCTTC. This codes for CASSRQSSTNYGYTF.

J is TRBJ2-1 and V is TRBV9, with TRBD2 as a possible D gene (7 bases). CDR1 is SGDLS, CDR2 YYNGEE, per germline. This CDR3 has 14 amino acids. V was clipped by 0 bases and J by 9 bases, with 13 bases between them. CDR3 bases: TGTGCCAGCAGCGTAGCTGCAGGGGAGGGTGAGCAGTTCTTC. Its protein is CASSVAAGEGEQFF.

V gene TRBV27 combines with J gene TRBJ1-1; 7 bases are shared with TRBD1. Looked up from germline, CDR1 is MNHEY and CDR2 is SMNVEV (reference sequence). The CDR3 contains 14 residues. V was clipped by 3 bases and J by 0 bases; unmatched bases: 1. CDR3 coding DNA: TGTGCCAGCAGTTTTGACAGGGTGAACACTGAAGCTTTCTTT. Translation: CASSFDRVNTEAFF.

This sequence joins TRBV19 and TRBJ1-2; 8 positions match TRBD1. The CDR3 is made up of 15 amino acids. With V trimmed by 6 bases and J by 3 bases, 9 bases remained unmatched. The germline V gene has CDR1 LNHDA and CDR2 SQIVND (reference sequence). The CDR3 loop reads CASSPGQGIDYGYTF. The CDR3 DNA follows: TGTGCCAGTAGCCCCGGACAGGGCATTGACTATGGCTACACCTTC.

This CDR3 is CASSQEVPGGYTF. DNA for the CDR3: TGCGCCAGCAGCCAAGAAGTACCAGGTGGCTACACCTTC. The chain has TRBV4-1 and TRBJ1-2; no reliable D call. V gave up 0 bases and J gave up 7 bases, with 9 bases separating them. The CDR3 covers 13 residues. Germline V gene data show CDR1 as MGHRA and CDR2 as YSYEKL.

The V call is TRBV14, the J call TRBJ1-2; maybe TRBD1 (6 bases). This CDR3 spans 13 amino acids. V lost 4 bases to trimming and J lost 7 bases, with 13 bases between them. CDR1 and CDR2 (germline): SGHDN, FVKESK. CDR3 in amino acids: CASSPLRGSGYTF. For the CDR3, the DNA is TGTGCCAGCAGCCCATTGAGGGGGAGTGGCTACACCTTC.

The CDR3 sequence is CASSLGREAFF. The CDR3 coding sequence is TGTGCCAGCAGTTTGGGGCGCGAAGCTTTCTTT. The chain links TRBV6-5 to TRBJ1-1, with a tentative D call TRBD1 (5 bases). Germline CDR1 and CDR2: MNHEY and SVGAGI. V was clipped by 4 bases and J by 8 bases, with 8 bases between them. The CDR3 is 11 amino acids.

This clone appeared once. CDR3 DNA sequence: TGTGCCAGCAGCTCGAACACAGGGGGCTTCACTGAAGCTTTCTTT. It codes for CASSSNTGGFTEAFF. The chain has TRBV5-5 and TRBJ1-1, with 9 bases matching TRBD1. Germline-derived CDR1 and CDR2 are SGHKS and YYEKEE (reference sequence). V shed 3 bases, J shed 4 bases, and the junction held 7 bases outside the gene matches. This CDR3 has 15 amino acids.

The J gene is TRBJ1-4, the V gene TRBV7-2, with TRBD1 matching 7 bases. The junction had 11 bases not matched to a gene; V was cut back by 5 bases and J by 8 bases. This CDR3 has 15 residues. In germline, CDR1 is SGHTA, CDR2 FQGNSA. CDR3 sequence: CASSPRDRLGEKLFF. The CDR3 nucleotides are TGTGCCAGCAGCCCGCGGGACAGATTGGGCGAAAAACTGTTTTTT. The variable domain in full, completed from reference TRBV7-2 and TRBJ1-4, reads GAGVSQSPSNKVTEKGKDVELRCDPISGHTALYWYRQSLGQGLEFLIYFQGNSAPDKSGLPSDRFSAERTGGSVSTLTIQRTQQEDSAVYLCASSPRDRLGEKLFFGSGTQLSVL.

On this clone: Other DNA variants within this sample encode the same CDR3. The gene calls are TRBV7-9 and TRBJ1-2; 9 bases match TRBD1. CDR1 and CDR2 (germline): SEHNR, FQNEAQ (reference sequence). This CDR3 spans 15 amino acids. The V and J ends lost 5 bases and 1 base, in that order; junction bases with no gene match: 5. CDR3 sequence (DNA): TGTGCCAGCAGCCCAAGGACAGGGGTTAACTATGGCTACACCTTC. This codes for CASSPRTGVNYGYTF.

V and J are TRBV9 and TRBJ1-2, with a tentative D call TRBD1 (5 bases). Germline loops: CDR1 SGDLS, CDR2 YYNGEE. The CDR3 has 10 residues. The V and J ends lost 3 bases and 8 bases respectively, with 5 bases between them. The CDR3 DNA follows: TGTGCCAGCAGCGGGGGCGGCTACACCTTC. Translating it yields CASSGGGYTF.

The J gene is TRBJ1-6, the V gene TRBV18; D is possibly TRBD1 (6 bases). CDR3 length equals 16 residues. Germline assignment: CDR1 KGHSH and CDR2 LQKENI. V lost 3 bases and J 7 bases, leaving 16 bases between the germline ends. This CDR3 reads CASSPIQGGRNSPLHF. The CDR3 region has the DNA TGTGCCAGCTCACCTATCCAAGGGGGAAGGAATTCACCCCTCCACTTT.

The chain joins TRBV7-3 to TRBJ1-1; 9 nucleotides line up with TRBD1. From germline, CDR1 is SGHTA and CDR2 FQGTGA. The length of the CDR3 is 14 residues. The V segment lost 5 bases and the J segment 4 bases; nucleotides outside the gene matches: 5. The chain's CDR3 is CASSPDRGGTEAFF. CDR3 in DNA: TGTGCCAGCAGCCCCGACAGGGGGGGCACTGAAGCTTTCTTT.